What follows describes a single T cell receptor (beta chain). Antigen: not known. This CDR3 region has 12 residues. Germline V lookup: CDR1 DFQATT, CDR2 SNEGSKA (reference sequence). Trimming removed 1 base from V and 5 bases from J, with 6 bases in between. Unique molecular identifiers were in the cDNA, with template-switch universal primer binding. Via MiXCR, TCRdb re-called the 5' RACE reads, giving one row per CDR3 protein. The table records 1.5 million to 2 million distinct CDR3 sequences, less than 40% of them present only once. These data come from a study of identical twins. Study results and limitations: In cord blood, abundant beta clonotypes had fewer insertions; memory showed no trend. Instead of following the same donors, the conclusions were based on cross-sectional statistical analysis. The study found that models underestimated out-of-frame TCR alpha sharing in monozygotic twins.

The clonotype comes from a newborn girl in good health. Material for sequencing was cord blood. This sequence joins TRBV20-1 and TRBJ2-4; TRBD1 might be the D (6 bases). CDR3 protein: CSARGQENIQYF. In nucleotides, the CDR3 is TGCAGTGCTAGAGGACAGGAAAACATTCAGTACTTC.